One sample yielded the 23 T cell receptor beta chains listed below, sequenced in a study of blood T cell repertoires in COVID-19 (dated by TCRdb to between 2020 and 2021). Libraries were prepared through the immunoSEQ multiplex PCR assay. TCRdb took this table from immuneACCESS and kept in-frame rearrangements with V and J called. Such tables lack part of the clones; where checked against another copy, unresolved V genes explain under half of the gap, and the rest is unexplained. The table for this sample lists around 250,000 clones; about 82% of them were counted only once. The ten largest make up approximately 13% of the sample. Sequencing used peripheral blood. These receptors were obtained from an older man with acute or convalescent COVID-19.

The CDR3 nucleotides are TGTGCCAGCAGCCTACGGGTGACAGAATTGAACACTGAAGCTTTCTTT. It specifies CASSLRVTELNTEAFF. This chain joins TRBV14 and TRBJ1-1; perhaps TRBD1 as D (5 bases). Germline V gene lookup returns CDR1 SGHDN and CDR2 FVKESK. Trimming left V 4 bases short and J 0 bases short, with 15 bases between. This CDR3 has 16 residues.

The chain couples TRBV6-6 to TRBJ1-3; 12 bases line up with TRBD1. The ends lost 5 bases at V and 4 bases at J; junction bases unmatched: 9. The CDR3 is 17 amino acids. The germline gives CDR1 MNHNY, CDR2 SVGAGI (reference sequence). The CDR3 DNA sequence: TGTGCCAGCAGTCCATCACCGGGACAGGGGGCAGGAAACACCATATATTTT. The encoded protein is CASSPSPGQGAGNTIYF.

The chain uses TRBV19 and TRBJ1-4, with 10 bases that match TRBD1. After removal of 9 bases from V and 7 bases from J, the junction contained 5 bases not matched to a gene. The CDR3 contains 13 residues. Germline CDR1 and CDR2: LNHDA and SQIVND (reference sequence). The CDR3 DNA reads as TGTGCCAGCCTCGACAGGGGGCCTGAAAAACTGTTTTTT. Translation gives CASLDRGPEKLFF.

The CDR3 loop reads CASSIGTGPDTQYF. DNA of the CDR3: TGCGCCAGCAGCATCGGGACAGGGCCAGATACGCAGTATTTT. The chain has TRBV5-1 and TRBJ2-3, with 9 nucleotides matching TRBD1. Germline CDR1 is SGHRS and CDR2 is YFSETQ. The trim removed 4 bases at V and 4 bases at J, leaving 4 bases unmatched. The CDR3 consists of 14 residues. The whole variable domain, remainder taken from reference TRBV5-1 and TRBJ2-3, is KAGVTQTPRYLIKTRGQQVTLSCSPISGHRSVSWYQQTPGQGLQFLFEYFSETQRNKGNFPGRFSGRQFSNSRSEMNVSTLELGDSALYLCASSIGTGPDTQYFGPGTRLTVL.

This clone was counted a single time. The chain employs TRBV28 and TRBJ2-3; 9 bases are a match to TRBD1. This CDR3 comprises 15 residues. V gave up 5 bases and J gave up 3 bases; unmatched junction bases: 6. Germline V gene sequence: CDR1 MDHEN, CDR2 SYDVKM. CDR3 in DNA: TGTGCCAGCAGTCCCCCGGGACAGGGTACAGATACGCAGTATTTT. It yields the protein CASSPPGQGTDTQYF.

The genes are TRBV11-2 and TRBJ1-6, with D possibly being TRBD1 (5 bases). Germline V CDR1 and CDR2: SGHAT, FQNNGV. Between the trimmed V and J ends, which lost 2 bases and 6 bases, there was a span of 17 bases. This CDR3 comprises 17 residues. CDR3 sequence reads: CASSLMGLQVANSPLHF. The DNA of the CDR3 is TGTGCCAGCAGCTTAATGGGCCTACAGGTAGCTAATTCACCCCTCCACTTT.

The chain employs TRBV5-5 and TRBJ2-7; 7 nucleotides line up with TRBD1. CDR1 SGHKS and CDR2 YYEKEE come from the germline V gene (reference sequence). The CDR3 has 14 amino acids. Unmatched junction bases numbered 6, after V lost 4 bases and J lost 2 bases. CDR3 sequence: CASSRDSYTYEQYF. The CDR3 DNA reads as TGTGCCAGCAGCCGGGACAGCTATACCTACGAGCAGTACTTC.

V gene TRBV4-1 combines with J gene TRBJ1-4, with TRBD1 as a possible D gene (6 bases). This CDR3 is built from 16 residues. Germline values: CDR1 MGHRA, CDR2 YSYEKL. Trimming left V 0 bases short and J 0 bases short, with 8 bases between. CDR3: CASSQEGGATNEKLFF. The CDR3 DNA is TGCGCCAGCAGCCAAGAAGGGGGTGCAACTAATGAAAAACTGTTTTTT.

J is TRBJ1-6 and V is TRBV2; D is ambiguous. CDR3 length: 14 residues. Trimming cost V 7 bases and J 9 bases, with 16 bases left between them. The germline V gene has CDR1 SNHLY and CDR2 FYNNEI. CDR3 loop: CASIREVSASPLHF. The DNA of the CDR3 is TGTGCCAGCATCCGAGAGGTTTCGGCTTCACCCCTCCACTTT.

This chain connects TRBV15 to TRBJ2-7, with 7 bases matching TRBD1. With V trimmed by 4 bases and J by 1 base, 10 bases remained unmatched. Germline CDR1 is LNHNV and CDR2 is YYDKDF (reference sequence). CDR3 size: 16 residues. CDR3 bases: TGTGCCACCAGCACGACAGGGCCGAGGGGGTCCTACGAGCAGTACTTC. Amino acids: CATSTTGPRGSYEQYF.

The chain joins TRBV7-9 to TRBJ1-1; 8 bases fit TRBD1. This CDR3 has 14 amino acids. CDR1 SEHNR and CDR2 FQNEAQ come from the germline V gene (reference sequence). Trimming took 1 base from V and 3 from J; bases not matched to a gene: 1. CDR3 region: CASSLGTGYTEAFF. In DNA form, the CDR3 reads TGTGCCAGCAGCTTAGGGACAGGGTACACTGAAGCTTTCTTT.

This chain uses TRBV6-5 with TRBJ2-7; the match to TRBD1 covers 7 bases. Germline CDR1 MNHEY, CDR2 SVGAGI. V was clipped by 10 bases and J by 3 bases; unmatched bases: 3. The CDR3 loop spans 11 amino acids. The CDR3 reads CATRQGYEQYF. The CDR3 DNA reads TGTGCCACCCGACAGGGCTACGAGCAGTACTTC.

The chain joins TRBV3-1 (or the pseudogene TRBV3-2) to TRBJ2-2; TRBD2 matches 14 bases. The CDR3 has 17 amino acids. The junction had 10 bases not matched to a gene; V was cut back by 4 bases and J by 9 bases. Germline CDR1 LGHDT, CDR2 YNNKEL (reference sequence). CDR3 residues: CASSLGLAGGPGWELFF. DNA for the CDR3: TGTGCCAGCAGCCTCGGACTAGCGGGGGGCCCGGGCTGGGAGCTGTTTTTT.

V gene TRBV6-5 combines with J gene TRBJ2-7; D perhaps matches TRBD2 (6 bases). Germline assignment: CDR1 MNHEY and CDR2 SVGAGI. Trimming pared 2 bases from V and 2 bases from J, leaving 13 bases between. The length of the CDR3 is 15 residues. CDR3: CASSYQAGTPYEQYF. The CDR3 DNA reads as TGTGCCAGCAGTTACCAGGCGGGGACTCCCTACGAGCAGTACTTC.

The V and J genes are TRBV19 and TRBJ1-5, with D unresolved. The CDR3 covers 14 residues. The V and J ends lost 5 bases and 1 base respectively, with 9 bases between them. Per germline, CDR1 LNHDA and CDR2 SQIVND (reference sequence). The CDR3 sequence is CASSVRRSNQPQHF. The CDR3 DNA reads TGTGCCAGTAGTGTAAGGAGGAGCAATCAGCCCCAGCATTTT.

The CDR3 DNA sequence: TGTGCCAGCAAACGGGTGAATGAGCAGTTCTTC. Translating it yields CASKRVNEQFF. The chain has TRBV12-3 or TRBV12-4 and TRBJ2-1; no firm D call. Trimming cost V 7 bases and J 7 bases, with 8 bases left between them. CDR3 size: 11 residues.

The rearrangement joins TRBV3-1 (or the pseudogene TRBV3-2) to TRBJ1-6, with D possibly matching TRBD1 (6 bases). Germline loops: CDR1 LGHDT, CDR2 YNNKEL (reference sequence). Trimming shortened V by 5 bases and J by 6 bases, and 14 bases separated the two germline ends. This CDR3 is 15 amino acids long. CDR3 coding DNA: TGTGCCAGCAGCTCCGCACAGGGTTCTAATTCACCCCTCCACTTT. Amino acid sequence: CASSSAQGSNSPLHF.

The rearrangement joins TRBV28 to TRBJ2-2; a possible D gene is TRBD2 (5 bases). The germline CDR1 and CDR2 sequences are MDHEN and SYDVKM. V lost 2 bases and J 4 bases, leaving 14 bases between the germline ends. The CDR3 runs to 16 residues. CDR3 in DNA: TGTGCCAGCAGTTTAGTGAGGGCCCCGGGCACCGGGGAGCTGTTTTTT. Translated, it gives CASSLVRAPGTGELFF.

This clone has a single count. This chain links TRBV6-1 with TRBJ2-1; the match to TRBD2 covers 9 bases. Trimming took 2 bases from V and 4 from J; bases not matched to a gene: 6. This CDR3 has 16 residues. CDR1 MNHNS and CDR2 SASEGT come from the germline V gene. CDR3 nucleotides: TGTGCCAGCAGTGAACGGGCTAGCGGGGTGTACAATGAGCAGTTCTTC. It specifies CASSERASGVYNEQFF.

This chain links TRBV4-1 with TRBJ2-3, with 9 nucleotides matching TRBD2. Germline trimming cut 4 bases from V and 1 base from J; bases unmatched to any gene: 9. This CDR3 region has 17 residues. CDR1 MGHRA and CDR2 YSYEKL come from the germline V gene. The CDR3 DNA follows: TGCGCCAGCAGCCTCCGGGGGCAGCGGGAGGGCACAGATACGCAGTATTTT. Translation gives CASSLRGQREGTDTQYF.

This clone has just one count. The V call is TRBV14, the J call TRBJ1-2; D is possibly TRBD1 (5 bases). Germline V gives CDR1 SGHDN, CDR2 FVKESK. The ends were cut back, 1 base at V and 8 bases at J, with 14 bases in the middle. The CDR3 extends over 14 amino acids. CDR3 sequence: CASSQAQGMVGYTF. In DNA form, the CDR3 reads TGTGCCAGCAGCCAAGCTCAGGGAATGGTCGGCTACACCTTC.

The chain has TRBV13 and TRBJ2-7, with TRBD1 matching over 11 bases. The length of the CDR3 is 15 residues. V shed 5 bases, J shed 2 bases, and the junction held 5 bases outside the gene matches. Germline lookup yields CDR1 PRHDT and CDR2 FYEKMQ (reference sequence). The CDR3 DNA sequence: TGTGCCAGCAGCCGGGCGGGACAGGGGGCCTACGAGCAGTACTTC. Amino acids: CASSRAGQGAYEQYF.

The chain is built from TRBV15 and TRBJ1-3; no clear D. Germline V lookup: CDR1 LNHNV, CDR2 YYDKDF (reference sequence). The CDR3 covers 14 residues. Between the trimmed V and J ends, which lost 9 bases and 0 bases, there was a span of 12 bases. CDR3 DNA: TGTGCCACTCAACAGATTAGCTCTGGAAACACCATATATTTT. Translating it yields CATQQISSGNTIYF.